The 19 T cell receptor beta chains in this list originate from one sample, sequenced in a study of T-cell reconstitution after alpha-beta-depleted transplantation in children. As it was prepared, the TCRbeta library received unique molecular identifiers. TCRdb re-analysed the PCR reads in MiXCR, keeping a single row per CDR3 protein. The sample includes about 1,000,000 distinct CDR3 sequences, about 29% of them seen just once. The specimen was PBMCs, mostly from graft donor cells, collected 360 days after TCRalphabeta/CD19-depleted stem cell transplant. The origin of the receptors is a boy under two years old who had a stem cell transplant for SCID, so the T cells may come from the graft donor.

This clonotype was recorded a few times. The rearrangement joins TRBV20-1 to TRBJ2-3; D is uncertain. This CDR3 is built from 14 residues. Trimming took off 3 bases at V and 5 bases at J, with 15 bases between the two ends. Germline V lookup: CDR1 DFQATT, CDR2 SNEGSKA (reference sequence). The CDR3 bases are TGCAGTGCTAGTCCCCCGCTCATAGGAGATACGCAGTATTTT. Protein product: CSASPPLIGDTQYF.

This clonotype was observed a few times. The chain carries TRBV12-3 or TRBV12-4 and TRBJ1-2; 7 bases align to TRBD1. With 3 bases clipped from V and 4 bases from J, the junction kept 11 bases outside the gene matches. The CDR3 is made up of 16 amino acids. The CDR3 region has the DNA TGTGCCAGCAGTTTTGAGGGGGCAGGGGCCTTCTATGGCTACACCTTC. Its protein is CASSFEGAGAFYGYTF.

V is TRBV4-1 and J is TRBJ2-5; 7 bases are a match to TRBD2. This CDR3 region has 18 residues. Losses at the gene ends were 1 base for V and 4 bases for J; bases not matched to a gene: 15. Germline values: CDR1 MGHRA, CDR2 YSYEKL. CDR3 sequence: CASSQGVLSGVGGETQYF. Here the CDR3 DNA reads TGCGCCAGCAGCCAAGGAGTATTAAGCGGGGTCGGAGGAGAGACCCAGTACTTC.

The gene calls are TRBV4-3 and TRBJ2-3; 7 bases align to TRBD1. This CDR3 spans 18 amino acids. CDR1 and CDR2 (germline): LGHNA, YSLEER. V was clipped by 0 bases and J by 4 bases; unmatched bases: 13. In DNA form, the CDR3 reads TGCGCCAGCAGCCAAGATCCAGCTCAGGGGGTTAGGGCAGATACGCAGTATTTT. Translating gives CASSQDPAQGVRADTQYF.

V and J are TRBV5-1 and TRBJ2-3, with TRBD1 matching over 9 bases. The CDR3 is made up of 15 amino acids. Per the germline V gene, CDR1 is SGHRS and CDR2 is YFSETQ. With V trimmed by 4 bases and J by 4 bases, 7 bases remained unmatched. CDR3 in amino acids: CASSHGTGTPDTQYF. The CDR3 coding sequence is TGCGCCAGCAGCCACGGGACAGGGACCCCAGATACGCAGTATTTT.

This chain connects TRBV5-5 to TRBJ2-3; maybe TRBD2 (7 bases). The V end lost 3 bases, the J end lost 0 bases, and 17 bases lay between the germline ends. CDR3 length equals 17 residues. Germline CDR1 is SGHKS and CDR2 is YYEKEE (reference sequence). The DNA for the CDR3 is TGTGCCAGCAGCTCGGGGGGCAGGGGATTGAGCACAGATACGCAGTATTTT. Translation gives CASSSGGRGLSTDTQYF.

The rearrangement joins TRBV4-1 to TRBJ2-5, with TRBD2 as a possible D gene (8 bases). The CDR3 totals 15 residues. The V end lost 3 bases, the J end lost 5 bases, and 16 bases lay between the germline ends. From germline, CDR1 is MGHRA and CDR2 YSYEKL. CDR3 DNA sequence: TGCGCCAGCAGCCATGAGGGACAGCGGGAGGAGACCCAGTACTTC. Its translation is CASSHEGQREETQYF.

This clonotype has more than one count but fewer than ten. The rearrangement joins TRBV5-1 to TRBJ1-5; D remains unclear. The ends were cut back, 0 bases at V and 7 bases at J, with 14 bases in the middle. Germline V lookup: CDR1 SGHRS, CDR2 YFSETQ. CDR3 length: 15 residues. CDR3 in DNA: TGCGCCAGCAGCTTGGCCGGACGGGCACGGCAGCCCCAGCATTTT. This sequence encodes CASSLAGRARQPQHF. Variable domain in full (rest from reference TRBV5-1 and TRBJ1-5): KAGVTQTPRYLIKTRGQQVTLSCSPISGHRSVSWYQQTPGQGLQFLFEYFSETQRNKGNFPGRFSGRQFSNSRSEMNVSTLELGDSALYLCASSLAGRARQPQHFGDGTRLSIL.

The chain recombines TRBV20-1 with TRBJ2-3; a weak D match, TRBD2 (7 bases). The CDR3 consists of 13 residues. Germline V gene data show CDR1 as DFQATT and CDR2 as SNEGSKA (reference sequence). CDR3 amino acids: CNPRGGWADTQYF. Written as DNA, the CDR3 is TGCAACCCAAGGGGGGGATGGGCAGATACGCAGTATTTT.

The chain recombines TRBV5-1 with TRBJ2-2, with 9 bases identical to TRBD1. The CDR3 has 15 residues. The V gene's germline CDR1 is SGHRS and CDR2 YFSETQ. The V gene end was trimmed by 4 bases and the J gene end by 6 bases; junction bases not matched to a gene: 7. CDR3 region: CASSPGQGRSGELFF. As DNA, the CDR3 is TGCGCCAGCAGCCCGGGACAGGGTCGCTCCGGGGAGCTGTTTTTT.

This clonotype has only a few counts. The chain couples TRBV5-1 to TRBJ1-1, with D unclear. Germline assignment: CDR1 SGHRS and CDR2 YFSETQ. V lost 2 bases and J lost 2, with 10 bases in between. CDR3 length: 14 amino acids. CDR3 region: CASSFRTSNTEAFF. The CDR3 nucleotides read TGCGCCAGCAGCTTCCGGACCTCAAACACTGAAGCTTTCTTT. The full variable domain, completed using reference TRBV5-1 and TRBJ1-1, is KAGVTQTPRYLIKTRGQQVTLSCSPISGHRSVSWYQQTPGQGLQFLFEYFSETQRNKGNFPGRFSGRQFSNSRSEMNVSTLELGDSALYLCASSFRTSNTEAFFGQGTRLTVV.

The chain employs TRBV29-1 and TRBJ1-1, with 8 positions matching TRBD1. The CDR3 has 13 residues. The junction had 8 bases not matched to a gene; V was cut back by 6 bases and J by 5 bases. Looked up from germline, CDR1 is SQVTM and CDR2 is ANQGSEA. CDR3 in DNA: TGCAGCGTCTACAGGGGGGTTCGGACTGAAGCTTTCTTT. Its protein is CSVYRGVRTEAFF. The variable domain in full, completed from reference TRBV29-1 and TRBJ1-1, reads SAVISQKPSRDICQRGTSLTIQCQVDSQVTMMFWYRQQPGQSLTLIATANQGSEATYESGFVIDKFPISRPNLTFSTLTVSNMSPEDSSIYLCSVYRGVRTEAFFGQGTRLTVV.

Points on this clonotype: One end of the junction varies from germline; a read error may be responsible. This sequence joins TRBV6-1 and TRBJ2-7; the match to TRBD1 covers 9 bases. The CDR3 has 15 amino acids. Germline V gives CDR1 MNHNS, CDR2 SASEGT. The chain's CDR3 is CASSLSNRDRAGLDF. DNA of the CDR3: TGTGCCAGCAGCCTAAGCAATCGGGACAGGGCAGGGTTAGACTTC.

This chain joins TRBV27 and TRBJ2-3; 7 nucleotides agree with TRBD2. The ends lost 1 base at V and 2 bases at J; junction bases unmatched: 3. The CDR3 is 15 residues long. CDR1 MNHEY and CDR2 SMNVEV come from the germline V gene (reference sequence). The CDR3 DNA sequence: TGTGCCAGCAGTTTATTTGGGGGGGTCACAGATACGCAGTATTTT. Translating gives CASSLFGGVTDTQYF.

Here the CDR3 DNA reads TGCGCCAGCAGCCCCTTTGTTTCGGGGTCACAAGAGACCCAGTACTTC. Amino acids: CASSPFVSGSQETQYF. The genes are TRBV5-1 and TRBJ2-5; TRBD2 is a possible D gene (5 bases). V shed 4 bases and J shed 2 bases, with 18 bases lying between them. The germline gives CDR1 SGHRS, CDR2 YFSETQ. The CDR3 loop spans 16 amino acids.

This clonotype has just a few counts. The chain links TRBV5-1 to TRBJ2-1; D gene unclear. The CDR3 loop spans 12 amino acids. The V and J ends lost 3 bases and 7 bases respectively, with 8 bases between them. Looked up from germline, CDR1 is SGHRS and CDR2 is YFSETQ. CDR3 sequence reads: CASSSPINEQFF. As DNA, the CDR3 is TGCGCCAGCAGCTCCCCGATAAATGAGCAGTTCTTC. Full variable domain (missing parts from reference TRBV5-1 and TRBJ2-1): KAGVTQTPRYLIKTRGQQVTLSCSPISGHRSVSWYQQTPGQGLQFLFEYFSETQRNKGNFPGRFSGRQFSNSRSEMNVSTLELGDSALYLCASSSPINEQFFGPGTRLTVL.

This chain joins TRBV5-1 and TRBJ1-2, with 7 bases that match TRBD1. Germline V CDR1 and CDR2: SGHRS, YFSETQ. The CDR3 spans 14 residues. Germline trimming cut 4 bases from V and 4 bases from J; bases unmatched to any gene: 7. The CDR3 sequence: CASSPSTGFYGYTF. The CDR3 nucleotides are TGCGCCAGCAGCCCTTCGACAGGGTTCTATGGCTACACCTTC.

The V call is TRBV15, the J call TRBJ2-3; TRBD1 might be the D (5 bases). V was shortened by 4 bases and J by 2 bases, with 22 bases between the two germline ends. Germline CDR1 and CDR2: LNHNV and YYDKDF (reference sequence). There are 18 residues in the CDR3. The CDR3 DNA is TGTGCCACCAGCAACTCTAAGGGGTGGTTTTCGTTCACAGATACGCAGTATTTT. This gives the protein CATSNSKGWFSFTDTQYF.

The chain employs TRBV7-9 and TRBJ2-7; no clear D. The ends were cut back, 3 bases at V and 6 bases at J, with 9 bases in the middle. Germline V gene data show CDR1 as SEHNR and CDR2 as FQNEAQ (reference sequence). The CDR3 has 12 amino acids. The CDR3 nucleotides are TGTGCCAGCAGCTTGACCGACCGCGAGCAGTACTTC. Translated, it gives CASSLTDREQYF.